This TCR beta chain was sequenced during a study of T-cell memory formation after mild COVID-19. Study in general: Each donor largely had its own TCR clusters.

This CDR3 spans 14 amino acids. Germline CDR1 is SGHRS and CDR2 is YFSETQ. The V segment lost 0 bases and the J segment 8 bases; nucleotides outside the gene matches: 6. TCRdb fed the 5' RACE reads into MiXCR, producing one record per CDR3 protein. The table records 550,000 to 600,000 distinct CDR3 sequences, 17% of them present only once. Study-wide results and limits: Second-wave clones with a day 37 peak had unconfirmed SARS-CoV-2 specificity. Clones that contracted from day 15 to 85 had balanced CD4/CD8; later expanders were CD4+ biased. There were some responding clones in pre-infection memory, which suggested that cross-reactive memory had joined.

This clonotype has a handful of counts. Its cognate antigen is unknown. The receptor's source is an adult woman who had mild COVID-19 (a few samples of this study predate the infection). Cell type and time point are not known. The sequenced sample was PBMCs or a T cell subset sorted from them (not recorded which). This sequence joins TRBV5-1 and TRBJ2-3; 7 bases are shared with TRBD2. The CDR3 is CASSLGTRGGTQYF. For the CDR3, the DNA is TGCGCCAGCAGCTTGGGGACTAGAGGTGGTACGCAGTATTTT.